This entry is about one TCR beta chain. Its cognate antigen is unknown. This specimen comes from a study of T cell repertoires in ileal Crohn's disease. Study-level background: Median disease duration was approximately 8 years; roughly 40% smoked at surgery.

Using immunoSEQ multiplex PCR, the repertoire was profiled, and TCRdb retains in-frame clones only, with some absent. This table holds about 8,200 clones, 95% to 97% found once. From germline, CDR1 is SGHRS and CDR2 YFSETQ. CDR3 length: 15 residues. With V trimmed by 0 bases and J by 2 bases, 1 base remained unmatched. Findings of the study overall: High-frequency clones were more common in sorted CD8 than CD4 cells.

Sequenced material: ileal tissue. This receptor was identified in an adult with Crohn's disease. V gene TRBV5-1 combines with J gene TRBJ2-1, with 8 nucleotides matching TRBD1. The CDR3 spells CASSLEQGAYNEQFF. The CDR3 coding sequence is TGCGCCAGCAGCTTGGAACAGGGGGCCTACAATGAGCAGTTCTTC.